The sequence of this TCR beta chain was determined in a study of beta chain features in type 1 diabetes. Study findings and constraints: Junctions at VDJ sites from type 1 diabetes patients had fewer insertions and more deletions.

A single heparinised blood sample, averaging approximately 0.12 L, was obtained per donor. The CDR3 has 15 amino acids. CDR1 is SGHNT, CDR2 YYREEE, per germline (reference sequence). Unmatched junction bases numbered 2, after V lost 1 base and J lost 1 base. The isolated RNA, all of it, was reverse transcribed, so expressed TCRB transcripts were what got sequenced. It was found that naive, central memory and regulatory T cell samples averaged about 3.57 million reads. Profiled with immunoSEQ multiplex PCR; TCRdb holds only in-frame clones, not every one. The table shows some 900,000 clones, with 15% to 20% occurring only once. This clone was picked up a small number of times. The antigen is unknown.

This receptor was obtained from a woman aged 18-29 years in good health. The sample was naive CD4+ T cells from blood. The rearrangement uses TRBV5-4 and TRBJ2-1; 7 bases map to TRBD1. CDR3 sequence: CASSLSGQSYNEQFF. The DNA for the CDR3 is TGTGCCAGCAGCTTGTCGGGACAGTCCTACAATGAGCAGTTCTTC.